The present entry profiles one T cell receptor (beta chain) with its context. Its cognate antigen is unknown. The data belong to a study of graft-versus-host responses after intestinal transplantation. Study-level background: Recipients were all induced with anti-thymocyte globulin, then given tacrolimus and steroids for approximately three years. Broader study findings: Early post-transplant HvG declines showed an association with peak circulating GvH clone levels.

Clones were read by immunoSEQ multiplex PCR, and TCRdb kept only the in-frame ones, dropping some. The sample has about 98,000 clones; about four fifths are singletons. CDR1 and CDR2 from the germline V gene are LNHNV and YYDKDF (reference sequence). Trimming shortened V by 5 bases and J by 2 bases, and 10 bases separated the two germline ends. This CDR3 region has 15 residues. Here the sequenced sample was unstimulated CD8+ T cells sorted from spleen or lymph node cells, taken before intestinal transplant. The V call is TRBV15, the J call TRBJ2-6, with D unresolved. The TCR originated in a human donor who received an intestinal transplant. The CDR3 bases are TGTGCCACCAGCCTCCGCAGGACTGGGGCCAACGTCCTGACTTTC. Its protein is CATSLRRTGANVLTF.